This TCR beta chain stems from a study of cytomegalovirus exposure and HLA in healthy donors. Germline CDR1 is SEHNR and CDR2 is FQNEAQ (reference sequence). The CDR3 totals 12 residues. The ends were cut back, 5 bases at V and 6 bases at J, with 8 bases in the middle. PCR involved 60 Vbeta and 13 Jbeta primers. The repertoire was sequenced with immunoSEQ multiplex PCR; TCRdb's copy has only in-frame clones and lacks some. The sample holds approximately 170,000 clones; about three quarters are singletons and the top ten take over 1.2%. This clonotype was obtained from a girl aged 10 to 17 in good health and CMV-seronegative. The rearrangement uses TRBV7-9 and TRBJ2-1; maybe TRBD2 (6 bases). Sequencing was performed on PBMCs. This CDR3 is CASSATSNEQFF. The CDR3 DNA sequence: TGTGCCAGCAGCGCGACTAGCAATGAGCAGTTCTTC.